A single TCR beta chain is shown here with its context. What antigen it recognizes has not been identified. No base quality values were provided; no much bigger clone lies one nucleotide off. Participants in the prospective study were enrolled through a virtual design, were aged roughly 18 to 100 years, and lived in about two dozen United States geographic areas. In the prospective study, cohorts were assigned on the basis of participant-reported clinical history obtained from a screening survey and a study questionnaire. Recovered participants in ImmuneRACE Cohort 3 were defined by two consecutive negative NP/OP PCR tests, clearance by a healthcare professional, or resolution of symptoms. Each participant in the prospective study had whole blood, serum and a nasopharyngeal or oropharyngeal swab collected by mobile phlebotomists. Additional blood draws and questionnaires over an approximately two-month period could optionally be provided by prospective study participants. Blood samples from the prospective study were shipped frozen or at room temperature prior to DNA extraction.

The sample is drawn from a study of blood T cell repertoires in COVID-19 (dated by TCRdb to 2020 to 2022). In the study overall: Samples covering the acute and convalescent phases of COVID-19 were provided by collaborators in the United States, Italy and Spain. The material from the prospective study consisted of cDNA or gDNA derived from T cells, B-cell-depleted T cells, or PBMCs. The dataset comprised deeply sampled blood TCRbeta repertoires from subjects exposed to, actively infected with, or recovered from COVID-19. The repertoires were released in a freely available public database intended as a resource for research on the immune response to SARS-CoV-2. Samples came from the ongoing ImmuneRACE study (first 160 participants) plus 1,254 subjects from 6 global collaborators. The sample metadata nearly always contained a de-identified subject ID, COVID-19 status, age in years and sex. HLA class I and class II types, where available, came from metadata supplied by the sample provider rather than from assay-based typing. Overall study outcomes, separate from this receptor: The quantity of clinical and demographic metadata differed by source and by participant and was supplied without curation.

TCRbeta CDR3 regions were amplified from genomic DNA using the immunoSEQ Assay, a bias-controlled multiplex PCR. The authors' analysis ran thus. Within the assay, amplification of reference gene primers was used to estimate how many nucleated cells each sample contained. Sequence reads were collapsed and filtered to measure the absolute abundance of every unique TCRbeta CDR3 rearrangement. For each sample, productive Simpson clonality was calculated by taking the square root of Simpson's diversity index across productive rearrangements. TCRdb retrieved this table from immuneACCESS and kept in-frame rearrangements only. Not all clones are present; in checked studies, unresolved V genes account for under half, and no reason is known for the remainder. V, J and clone size were drawn from that table, and D and trimming were deduced from the DNA. Within this sample are around 400,000 clones, with around 83% of them counted one time only. The ten most abundant clones make up around 5% of the sample.

Sequencing was done on a sample of PBMCs or T cells enriched from blood (not recorded which). This clonotype was sampled from a woman aged 50 to 65 who had recovered from COVID-19.

The bases are TGTGCCAGCACCTCAGCTCGGGAGGGCAACTATGGCTACACCTTC. The translation is CASTSAREGNYGYTF. This receptor chain uses TRBV27 and TRBJ1-2, with the identity of the D gene unclear. V is reduced by 7 bases and J by 2 bases, leaving a spacing of 17 bases between them. CDR3 length: 15 amino acids, cysteine to phenylalanine. Just CDR3 DNA is preserved here, 45 bases in frame from base 1. CDR1 and CDR2 were assigned from the germline V gene (reference sequence) as MNHEY and SMNVEV.